This TCR beta chain stems from a study of cytomegalovirus exposure and HLA in healthy donors (dated by TCRdb to between 2016 and 2019). Background on the whole study: An earlier analysis of some 550 of the donors reported about 250 Gb of sequence data and 117 million unique TCR beta sequences from around 200 million T cells. The study profiled the T cell repertoires of 666 subjects by immunosequencing and related them to cytomegalovirus serostatus. A later genetic analysis used genome-wide SNP genotypes for about 65% of the 666 donors, treating that subset as a discovery cohort. The genetic ancestry cluster associated with self-reported Caucasian donors included roughly 84% of the roughly 410 genotyped donors. A later analysis re-examined previously published TCR beta repertoires from 600 to 700 donors and added high-resolution HLA genotyping to investigate patterns of TCR occurrence. Donor age, sex, ethnicity and CMV serostatus were compiled together with the repertoire data. The study aimed to test whether cataloging public T cell receptors could reveal signatures of past pathogen exposure. Around 330 gigabases of sequencing data and 70 million to 100 million unique TCR sequences made up an early release that covered around 640 HLA-typed donors. Class I and class II HLA loci were covered by the typing at four-digit resolution. Along with the roughly 700-subject first cohort, a separate validation cohort of around 120 different subjects was used. Rather than using new phenotypic data, the later analysis identified candidate immune exposures from TCR beta sequences and from how often those sequences occurred across donors. Every repertoire in the discovery cohort had been generated on one and the same sequencing platform. Among 300 to 500 genotyped donors of the cohort, an average of around 240,000 unique TCR beta nucleotide sequences was sequenced per donor, of which about 19% were non-productive. In an earlier analysis of roughly 540 of the donors, high-throughput TCR beta sequencing was used to judge whether each TCR beta V gene segment behaved as functional or pseudogenic. Typing coverage differed by locus: A, B, C, DRB1 and DQB1 were typed in roughly 629-630 donors, DQA1 in 522, DPA1 in nearly 610, and DPB1 in just under 490. To predict cytomegalovirus infection status, the study brought together high-throughput TCR immunosequencing, statistical association of individual TCRs with disease status, and machine learning. Because of strong linkage in the cohort, five DR-DQ haplotypes were treated as single units for association and clustering.

Compared with germline, V lacks 2 bases and J lacks 4 bases; bases without a gene match: 4. The CDR3 sequence holds 14 residues, the cysteine and phenylalanine included. The CDR3 DNA has 42 bases and is translated from base 1. CDR1 and CDR2 are read off the germline V gene as MDHEN and SYDVKM. The receptor library was made with the immunoSEQ multiplex PCR assay. A mixture of 60 forward primers for TCR Vbeta segments and 13 reverse primers for TCR Jbeta segments was used in the multiplex PCR. A multiplex PCR assay on genomic DNA amplified the CDR3 region of rearranged TCR beta genes. Amplified TCR beta libraries were sequenced as 87-base-pair reads on the Illumina HiSeq System. In the original analysis: A later analysis tallied roughly 80 million unique TCR beta chains across the 600 to 700 repertoires, and some 10 million of those chains were shared by two or more donors. Raw reads were error-corrected and collapsed into unique sequences with a nearest-neighbor algorithm that merged closely related sequences to remove PCR and sequencing errors. V, D and J gene segments were assigned by aligning CDR3 sequences to IMGT reference sequences. For a sequence to be retained, a match of at least six nucleotides was required to both a V gene segment and a J gene segment. Rearrangements were called productive when the CDR3 lacked stop codons and stayed in frame with V and J; all others were non-productive. Following IMGT convention, CDR3 was defined as the stretch from the second conserved V-encoded cysteine up to the conserved J-encoded phenylalanine. The earlier analysis of more than 450 of the donors excluded sequences that lacked an unambiguous match to a single V gene segment. An earlier analysis of almost 600 of the donors classified V segments as functional when productive rearrangements were above 56.7% and as segregating when the standard deviation between donors was above 5%. A statistical classification framework was built to diagnose cytomegalovirus status from the catalog of TCR beta chain sequences. A later analysis assigned V and J genes by comparing TCR nucleotide sequences with IMGT/GENE-DB human TR gene sequences. A later analysis assigned CDR3 sequences and most-parsimonious VDJ recombination scenarios with the TCRdist pipeline. A later analysis defined each TCR beta chain by its CDR3 amino acid sequence plus V-gene family, and excluded reads lacking a unique V-gene family. As a way to deal with suspected cross-contamination and a sequencing artifact, a later analysis dropped 450 to 600 nucleotide sequences that were highly shared and had low generation probability. In a later analysis, a clonal expansion index for each public chain was calculated from normalized within-repertoire ranks of inferred template counts. A later analysis computed generation probabilities with a VDJ recombination model fitted to out-of-frame rearrangements, and checked the results against IGoR. Hypergeometric tests were used in a later analysis to score TCR-TCR, TCR-HLA and TCR-CMV co-occurrence, with a repertoire-size bias correction applied to the TCR pairs. To estimate false discovery rates, a later analysis permuted the HLA or CMV assignments 20 times. In a later analysis, co-occurring TCRs were grouped with DBSCAN, and TCRdist sequence similarity was added when clustering was performed within HLA-allele-positive subsets. Repertoires with fewer than 30,000 or more than 120,000 public chains, plus five repertoires with anomalous nucleotide sharing, were excluded from co-occurrence clustering. Here the immuneACCESS table is served through TCRdb, limited to in-frame sequences with V and J called. Missing clones are a known gap in these copies; in checked studies unresolved V genes cover under half, and the rest lacks a known reason. That table supplies the V and J calls and clone size; D and trimming were determined from the DNA. Recorded for this sample are some 150,000 clones; 70% to 90% of them occurred a single time. The top ten hold approximately 1.5% of the sample.

This clone has just one count. Its antigen has not been determined. Per-base qualities were not stored, and no clone one base away is much larger. In total, roughly 710 healthy bone marrow donors made up the cohort. At the time of sampling, every cohort member was nominally healthy, though immune exposures that went unrecorded were likely present. The donor tested CMV seronegative, placing the donor among the 350 to 400 seronegative members of the cohort. Every donor gave a peripheral blood sample, and the peripheral blood mononuclear cells from that sample were used for TCR beta sequencing. Genomic DNA was extracted from the blood cell samples with the Qiagen DNeasy Blood Extraction Kit. General study outcomes and caveats: The earlier analysis of 587 of the donors excluded 15 to 20 rarely observed V segments, including chromosome 9 orphons, because counts were too low. In a later analysis, HLA-associated TCR beta chains showed more clonal expansion and lower generation probabilities than non-associated chains that were equally common. While some public TCRs were present in many individuals, most TCR sequences turned up only very rarely across donors. Specific HLA alleles were associated with 15,000 to 20,000 TCR beta sequences at a false discovery rate of 0.05 in a later analysis. In an earlier analysis of 500 to 650 of the donors, most TCR beta V segments appeared in productive rearrangements about 87% or about 30% of the time, broadly matching IMGT annotations. Presence/absence analyses assumed roughly uniform sequencing depth across donors, an assumption that may not hold. Strong co-occurrence of HLA alleles, especially DR and DQ, made assigning TCR associations to individual alleles difficult. The classifier was reported to diagnose cytomegalovirus status with high specificity and sensitivity in both the original and validation cohorts. The cohort was sequenced for TCR beta chains only, and without alpha or paired-chain data the features that could be detected were limited. According to a later analysis, most CMV-associated TCR beta chains appeared to be HLA-restricted, and the HLA associations seemed to be driven largely by CMV exposure. Compared with the roughly 710-donor mean, donors in an Asian-associated ancestry cluster had fewer N-insertions in productive TCRs, according to a later genetic analysis. CMV serostatus was the only immune exposure information available for the cohort. Correlated functional status among segregating V segments might reflect linkage disequilibrium, but an unknown experimental factor could not be ruled out. In a later analysis, several top co-occurrence clusters were reported to appear linked to parvovirus B19, influenza, CMV and Epstein-Barr virus. In the study, 150 to 200 TCR beta chains were listed as associated with cytomegalovirus. An association between a missense DCLRE1C variant and V-gene and J-gene trimming of TCR beta chains was found in a later genetic analysis and replicated in an independent cohort. A later analysis found that TCR association rates varied across HLA loci, with DRB1 alleles showing the most associated TCRs and HLA-C alleles the fewest. A further reported finding was that TCR beta sequences accurately predicted the HLA-A and HLA-B alleles for most subjects in the first cohort. A cluster of highly shared sequence variants was judged likely to be a technical artifact of the sequencing pipeline. Three of the identified cytomegalovirus-associated TCR beta chains were confirmed in vitro to be specific for cytomegalovirus antigens. According to the authors, the approach could potentially be generalized to other disease states and immunological phenotypes. Some IMGT-functional V segments, including TRBV6-2 and TRBV6-3, could not be distinguished by the 87-base-pair reads and were therefore excluded. Because HLA typing was missing for some donors at each locus, association tests included only the typed subset.

This receptor chain uses TRBV28 and TRBJ1-2; TRBD1 fits 7 bases in the junction. The sample consisted of PBMCs. This clonotype was obtained from a man in his forties or fifties in good health and CMV-seronegative. The CDR3 reads as follows: CASSLRGRAYGYTF. In nucleotides, the sequence is TGTGCCAGCAGTTTAAGGGGGCGTGCCTATGGCTACACCTTC.